What follows is one TCR beta chain and its context. Its antigen is still unknown. Given a much more abundant clone one base away, this may be a read error. The TCR beta CDR3 regions were amplified from the RNA transcripts. A first-round RT-PCR of the TCR CDR3 used the HTBI primer set with the Qiagen OneStep RT-PCR kit. A second multiplex PCR round built the libraries, followed by size selection and purification. Sequencing of the libraries was done on an Illumina HiSeq2000 using paired-end 100 bp reads. The original methods were these. Raw data were processed with SOAPnuke, discarding reads with adapters, uncalled bases, mean Phred below 15, or no exact constant-primer or identifier match. High-quality paired reads were merged with COPE v1.2.5, and unique nucleotide sequences were defined as clonotypes. MiTCR v1.1 was used to align clonotypes to the IMGT TRBV, TRBD and TRBJ reference segments. The analysis included only V-J combinations with a frequency above 0.0001, which together covered over 98% of the repertoires. The TCS score was defined as F50 (clonal expansion) divided by E x V (chaos), with BLOSUM62-based TCRdist calculated between CDR3 peptides within each V-J. Welch's t-statistics and random forest reduced around 510 V-J features to about 12, which were used in a naive Bayes classifier (R e1071). Thyroid-blood repertoire similarity was quantified with the Morisita-Horn index. TCRdb applied fastp at Q25 and MiXCR to the public reads, then kept only in-frame beta chains. Every entry covers one CDR3 protein and lists the most common genes and DNA from its rows. The V and J calls and clone size come from TCRdb's table, not from the authors' own analysis. The sample yields approximately 640,000 distinct CDR3 sequences; 40% to 55% were counted once. More than 7% of the sample rests with the top ten.

The sample originates from a study of T cells in Graves' hyperthyroidism and ophthalmopathy (dated by TCRdb to about 2019). For the wider study: To identify TCR V-J signatures that set the groups apart, the researchers used a discovery cohort of more than 95 patients, made up of 43 with Graves' ophthalmopathy and approximately 57 with stable Graves' hyperthyroidism. The paper reports TCR Vbeta CDR3 sequencing of fewer than 150 peripheral blood samples: 43 ophthalmopathy, roughly 80 hyperthyroidism and approximately 17 progressor patients. After sampling, hyperthyroidism patients received methimazole starting at 30 mg daily, and ophthalmopathy patients received high-dose intravenous methylprednisolone. Whether ophthalmopathy could be predicted prospectively was tested in an independent validation cohort made up of 18 to 20 hyperthyroidism patients plus 17 patients who later progressed to ophthalmopathy. The roughly 99 discovery patients were divided at random into training and test sets in a 7:3 ratio. In addition, the study compared T-cell repertoires in thyroid tissue and in blood from five or six Graves' hyperthyroidism patients. On the study overall, not on this receptor specifically: Most expanded thyroid clonotypes (frequency above 0.001) were also detected in blood, suggesting blood repertoires may reflect thyroid immune responses. In cross-validation, a model built on a 13 V-J signature told ophthalmopathy apart from stable hyperthyroidism with under 90% sensitivity and around 81% specificity, and in testing the same model reached 80%/75%. Sample size was not statistically predetermined, and investigators were not blinded to group allocation. During validation, the model predicted progression to ophthalmopathy a median of around 7 months ahead of onset, with around 71% sensitivity and more than 72% specificity.

Counted from cysteine to phenylalanine, this CDR3 has 15 amino acids. Only the CDR3 DNA stays, 45 bases, in frame from base 1. CDR1 is given as ENHRY and CDR2 as SYGVKD, both from the germline V gene. The V and J ends are trimmed by 4 bases and 2 bases, leaving 11 bases between them. Exclusion was applied to patients with uncontrolled infections, other autoimmune diseases, pregnancy or lactation. Diagnoses were based on clinical symptoms, serum thyroxine and TRAb, thyroid ultrasound and orbital computed tomography. Total RNA was extracted with Trizol reagent, and quality was checked on an Agilent 2100 Bioanalyzer.

This receptor was taken from an adult man with Graves' disease, either hyperthyroidism or ophthalmopathy (not recorded which). The sequence is built from TRBV10-3 and TRBJ1-4; the best D guess is TRBD1, with 6 bases matching. The sample was peripheral blood or thyroid tissue (not recorded which). The CDR3 region has the sequence CAISAVGQTNEKLFF. The base sequence is TGTGCCATCAGTGCGGTTGGACAGACTAATGAAAAACTGTTTTTT.